A single sample is the source of the 16 T cell receptor beta chains below, sequenced in a study of T cell responses to AZD1222 COVID-19 vaccine. Sequencing used immunoSEQ multiplex PCR; TCRdb keeps in-frame clones, though not all of them. Of around 120,000 clones detected, 92% appear once; the ten largest clones hold around 15%. The specimen was peripheral blood, collected on day 0 of AZD1222 vaccination. These receptor sequences come from an adult in good health.

The chain has TRBV10-3 and TRBJ2-7; 8 nucleotides align to TRBD2. The CDR3 totals 13 residues. Germline-derived CDR1 and CDR2 are ENHRY and SYGVKD. J lost 6 bases, V lost 3 bases, and 4 bases had no gene match. CDR3 residues: CAISEVGTSEQYF. In nucleotides, the CDR3 is TGTGCCATCAGTGAAGTAGGGACTAGCGAGCAGTACTTC.

The chain joins TRBV6-5 to TRBJ2-1; 7 bases match TRBD1. The CDR3 length is 14 residues. CDR1 and CDR2 (germline): MNHEY, SVGAGI. The J segment lost 9 bases and the V segment lost 0 bases, leaving 5 bases of the junction unmatched. The CDR3 sequence: CASSYSRTGSEQFF. CDR3 nucleotide sequence: TGTGCCAGCAGTTACTCCCGGACAGGCAGTGAGCAGTTCTTC.

The chain carries TRBV29-1 and TRBJ1-2, with unresolved D. CDR3 length: 10 amino acids. Germline V gene sequence: CDR1 SQVTM, CDR2 ANQGSEA. V lost 4 bases to trimming and J lost 8 bases, with 8 bases between them. In nucleotides, the CDR3 is TGCAGCGTTGCCCCGGAAGGCTACACCTTC. Translated, it gives CSVAPEGYTF.

The rearrangement links TRBV29-1 to TRBJ2-3; 8 nucleotides align to TRBD2. Germline V gives CDR1 SQVTM, CDR2 ANQGSEA. V lost 2 bases and J lost 5; bases outside the gene matches: 6. The CDR3 runs 14 residues. The CDR3 region has the DNA TGCAGCGTTGAACCGGGACTAGGTGGAGATACGCAGTATTTT. Translation: CSVEPGLGGDTQYF.

The gene calls are TRBV5-4 and TRBJ2-7, with 9 positions matching TRBD1. J lost 6 bases, V lost 3 bases, and 19 bases had no gene match. CDR1 and CDR2 from the germline V gene are SGHNT and YYREEE (reference sequence). The CDR3 runs 18 residues. The CDR3 nucleotides read TGTGCCAGCAGCTCCCGGGGGCCTCTACAGGGGGCATCGCGCGAGCAGTACTTC. Translated, it gives CASSSRGPLQGASREQYF.

The chain joins TRBV27 to TRBJ1-2, with D unclear. Trimming cost V 3 bases and J 6 bases, with 14 bases left between them. There are 14 residues in the CDR3. Germline values: CDR1 MNHEY, CDR2 SMNVEV (reference sequence). The chain's CDR3 is CASSFSGQADGYTF. CDR3 in DNA: TGTGCCAGCAGTTTTTCTGGGCAGGCAGATGGCTACACCTTC.

V is TRBV27 and J is TRBJ2-2; tentatively, D is TRBD1 or TRBD2 (5 bases each). The CDR3 runs 17 residues. The V end lost 7 bases, the J end lost 1 base, and 19 bases lay between the germline ends. Germline CDR1 MNHEY, CDR2 SMNVEV (reference sequence). DNA for the CDR3: TGTGCCAGCACCTTCGAAATGGGACGACTGAACACCGGGGAGCTGTTTTTT. Translated, it gives CASTFEMGRLNTGELFF.

The gene calls are TRBV11-2 and TRBJ2-7; D uncertain. The CDR3 runs 14 residues. Trimming took 1 base from V and 0 from J, leaving 7 bases between them. CDR1 is SGHAT and CDR2 is FQNNGV in the germline V gene. The CDR3 loop is CASSLVASSYEQYF. CDR3 DNA sequence: TGTGCCAGCAGCTTAGTTGCCAGCTCCTACGAGCAGTACTTC. Together with reference TRBV11-2 and TRBJ2-7, the CDR3 gives the full variable domain: EAGVAQSPRYKIIEKRQSVAFWCNPISGHATLYWYQQILGQGPKLLIQFQNNGVVDDSQLPKDRFSAERLKGVDSTLKIQPAKLEDSAVYLCASSLVASSYEQYFGPGTRLTVT.

The chain combines TRBV11-2 with TRBJ2-7, with D maybe TRBD1 (6 bases). The CDR3 contains 15 residues. V lost 1 base and J lost 4, with 14 bases in between. Germline V gives CDR1 SGHAT, CDR2 FQNNGV. The CDR3 region has the DNA TGTGCCAGCAGCTTAGGGCAGGGGATCAGATACGAGCAGTACTTC. The encoded protein is CASSLGQGIRYEQYF. The whole variable domain, filled in from reference TRBV11-2 and TRBJ2-7, reads EAGVAQSPRYKIIEKRQSVAFWCNPISGHATLYWYQQILGQGPKLLIQFQNNGVVDDSQLPKDRFSAERLKGVDSTLKIQPAKLEDSAVYLCASSLGQGIRYEQYFGPGTRLTVT.

The chain couples TRBV5-1 to TRBJ2-7; D possibly corresponds to TRBD1 (5 bases). The CDR3 is 15 amino acids. Germline CDR1 SGHRS, CDR2 YFSETQ. V dropped 0 bases and J dropped 5 bases, with 15 bases sitting between them. CDR3 amino acids: CASSLVGRAQDEQYF. As DNA, the CDR3 is TGCGCCAGCAGCTTGGTGGGCAGGGCACAGGACGAGCAGTACTTC. The full variable domain, in which reference TRBV5-1 and TRBJ2-7 provide the parts outside the CDR3, is KAGVTQTPRYLIKTRGQQVTLSCSPISGHRSVSWYQQTPGQGLQFLFEYFSETQRNKGNFPGRFSGRQFSNSRSEMNVSTLELGDSALYLCASSLVGRAQDEQYFGPGTRLTVT.

The genes are TRBV12-3 or TRBV12-4 and TRBJ2-5; D is unclear. The CDR3 contains 11 residues. The V gene lost 6 bases and the J gene lost 5 bases, with 7 bases spanning the gap. The CDR3 DNA follows: TGTGCCAGCAGATCCGGGGAGACCCAGTACTTC. It specifies CASRSGETQYF.

The chain has TRBV7-2 and TRBJ1-3; no clear D. V shed 1 base and J shed 9 bases, with 10 bases lying between them. CDR1 is SGHTA, CDR2 FQGNSA, per germline. The CDR3 has 13 amino acids. The CDR3 reads CASSLGASGTIYF. CDR3 nucleotide sequence: TGTGCCAGCAGCTTAGGAGCTTCTGGCACCATATATTTT. Filled out from reference TRBV7-2 and TRBJ1-3, the complete variable domain reads GAGVSQSPSNKVTEKGKDVELRCDPISGHTALYWYRQSLGQGLEFLIYFQGNSAPDKSGLPSDRFSAERTGGSVSTLTIQRTQQEDSAVYLCASSLGASGTIYFGEGSWLTVV.

The rearrangement links TRBV9 to TRBJ2-5; no clear D gene. Germline CDR1 SGDLS, CDR2 YYNGEE. Trimming removed 0 bases from V and 2 bases from J, with 14 bases in between. CDR3 size: 16 residues. In DNA, the CDR3 is TGTGCCAGCAGCGTAGGGGTTTCGACGGAACAAGAGACCCAGTACTTC. Its protein is CASSVGVSTEQETQYF.

The chain uses TRBV30 and TRBJ1-1; D might be TRBD1 (5 bases). Trimming took 4 bases from V and 4 from J, leaving 16 bases between them. The length of the CDR3 is 14 residues. CDR1 GTSNPN and CDR2 SVGIG come from the germline V gene (reference sequence). The CDR3 reads CAWTWEGSGTEAFF. CDR3 sequence (DNA): TGTGCCTGGACCTGGGAGGGGAGCGGCACTGAAGCTTTCTTT.

The rearrangement joins TRBV28 to TRBJ1-2; TRBD1 is a possible D gene (5 bases). V was shortened by 6 bases and J by 6 bases, with 11 bases between the two germline ends. Germline V gene data show CDR1 as MDHEN and CDR2 as SYDVKM. This CDR3 is built from 12 residues. CDR3 residues: CASRGQIDGYTF. CDR3 DNA: TGTGCCAGCAGGGGGCAGATCGATGGCTACACCTTC.

This sequence joins TRBV6-2 or TRBV6-3 and TRBJ2-7, with D hard to call. The CDR3 is 13 residues long. V was shortened by 6 bases and J by 2 bases, with 11 bases between the two germline ends. Per germline, CDR1 MNHEY and CDR2 SVGEGT. The CDR3: CASSPPGAYEQYF. The CDR3 DNA is TGTGCCAGCAGCCCCCCCGGCGCCTACGAGCAGTACTTC.